The 20 T cell receptor beta chains listed next were all sequenced from one sample in a study of a mutant IDH1 vaccine in newly diagnosed glioma (dated by TCRdb to about 2021). The receptor library was made with the immunoSEQ multiplex PCR assay. TCRdb holds this immuneACCESS table with in-frame rearrangements only. Some clones are missing; in checked studies, unresolved V genes explain under half, and the rest has no known cause. This sample is represented by some 70,000 clones; over 70% of them were singletons. The ten largest clones capture about an eighth of the sample. Their antigens remain unidentified. The intended sense of this specimen's time point label: week 23, last vaccination. Each vaccine dose, consisting of 300 ug of a 20-mer mutant IDH1 peptide in Montanide, was administered subcutaneously with topical imiquimod. Sequences were derived from PBMCs, sampled from a glioma patient whose treatment included an IDH1 peptide vaccine. Source of these receptors: a man between 18 and 29 years old with glioma.

The chain is built from TRBV7-9 and TRBJ2-7; 8 bases are shared with TRBD1. V gave up 2 bases and J gave up 1 base; unmatched junction bases: 4. This CDR3 is 15 amino acids long. CDR1 is SEHNR and CDR2 is FQNEAQ in the germline V gene (reference sequence). In DNA form, the CDR3 reads TGTGCCAGCAGCTTACCAAGGACAGGGTCCTACGAGCAGTACTTC. Translation: CASSLPRTGSYEQYF. The full variable domain, in which reference TRBV7-9 and TRBJ2-7 provide the parts outside the CDR3, is DTGVSQNPRHKITKRGQNVTFRCDPISEHNRLYWYRQTLGQGPEFLTYFQNEAQLEKSRLLSDRFSAERPKGSFSTLEIQRTEQGDSAMYLCASSLPRTGSYEQYFGPGTRLTVT.

V gene TRBV5-1 combines with J gene TRBJ2-3, with 8 bases that match TRBD2. This CDR3 is 15 amino acids long. Germline CDR1 and CDR2: SGHRS and YFSETQ. Losses at the gene ends were 4 bases for V and 4 bases for J; bases not matched to a gene: 8. The CDR3 DNA reads as TGCGCCAGCAGCACACGGGGGGGCCTCCCAGATACGCAGTATTTT. Protein: CASSTRGGLPDTQYF.

This sequence joins TRBV11-1 and TRBJ1-1; TRBD1 might be the D (5 bases). CDR1 SGHAT and CDR2 FQDESV come from the germline V gene (reference sequence). This CDR3 is 15 amino acids long. The V end was cut by 4 bases, the J end by 1 base, with 13 bases between. This CDR3 is CASSSQGTGNTEAFF. CDR3 in DNA: TGTGCCAGCAGCTCTCAAGGGACGGGGAACACTGAAGCTTTCTTT.

V is TRBV7-8 and J is TRBJ2-5; 7 bases are a match to TRBD1. This CDR3 spans 16 amino acids. Per the germline V gene, CDR1 is SGHVS and CDR2 is FQNEAQ. Germline trimming cut 2 bases from V and 4 bases from J; bases unmatched to any gene: 10. CDR3 coding DNA: TGTGCCAGCAGCTTACTACAGGGGTTTAAGGGAGAGACCCAGTACTTC. Amino acid sequence: CASSLLQGFKGETQYF.

This clone appeared once. The chain carries TRBV5-6 and TRBJ2-3; D not resolved. V was cut by 0 bases and J by 4 bases, with 15 bases left in between. The CDR3 extends over 16 amino acids. Germline assignment: CDR1 SGHDT and CDR2 YYEEEE. The CDR3: CASSLGPSASSDTQYF. CDR3 sequence (DNA): TGTGCCAGCAGCTTGGGGCCCTCAGCTTCCTCAGATACGCAGTATTTT.

This chain joins TRBV9 and TRBJ2-7, with D possibly TRBD1 on 6 matching bases. The CDR3 has 14 amino acids. V gave up 4 bases and J gave up 0 bases, with 11 bases separating them. Germline V gives CDR1 SGDLS, CDR2 YYNGEE. CDR3 sequence reads: CASSWDTGSYEQYF. CDR3 coding DNA: TGTGCCAGCAGCTGGGACACCGGCTCCTACGAGCAGTACTTC.

This chain connects TRBV27 to TRBJ1-1; 12 bases are shared with TRBD1. After removal of 6 bases from V and 1 base from J, the junction contained 21 bases not matched to a gene. This CDR3 has 21 residues. The germline V gene has CDR1 MNHEY and CDR2 SMNVEV (reference sequence). The CDR3 is CASSSPPGQGARATPNTEAFF. The CDR3, as DNA: TGTGCCAGCAGCTCCCCTCCGGGACAGGGGGCGCGGGCGACTCCGAACACTGAAGCTTTCTTT.

The chain recombines TRBV4-3 with TRBJ2-7; no reliable D call. The length of the CDR3 is 14 residues. Trimming cost V 0 bases and J 3 bases, with 9 bases left between them. Germline-derived CDR1 and CDR2 are LGHNA and YSLEER. The DNA of the CDR3 is TGCGCCAGCAGCCAAGATGTAGGGTACTACGAGCAGTACTTC. This translates into CASSQDVGYYEQYF.

The rearrangement joins TRBV6-1 to TRBJ1-2; 8 bases map to TRBD1. This CDR3 is 15 amino acids long. With V trimmed by 3 bases and J by 2 bases, 5 bases remained unmatched. Looked up from germline, CDR1 is MNHNS and CDR2 is SASEGT. The CDR3 loop reads CASSDRGRLNYGYTF. The CDR3 DNA reads as TGTGCCAGCAGTGACAGGGGGCGGCTAAACTATGGCTACACCTTC.

The genes are TRBV7-9 and TRBJ2-1; 10 positions agree with TRBD2. The CDR3 is made up of 16 amino acids. The V gene's germline CDR1 is SEHNR and CDR2 FQNEAQ (reference sequence). The trim removed 3 bases at V and 4 bases at J, leaving 6 bases unmatched. The DNA of the CDR3 is TGTGCCAGCAGCTTCCGAGCGGGAGGGCTTTACAATGAGCAGTTCTTC. It translates to CASSFRAGGLYNEQFF. The full variable domain, rest sourced from reference TRBV7-9 and TRBJ2-1, is DTGVSQNPRHKITKRGQNVTFRCDPISEHNRLYWYRQTLGQGPEFLTYFQNEAQLEKSRLLSDRFSAERPKGSFSTLEIQRTEQGDSAMYLCASSFRAGGLYNEQFFGPGTRLTVL.

The gene calls are TRBV7-2 and TRBJ2-7, with 7 bases matching TRBD2. After removal of 8 bases from V and 0 bases from J, the junction contained 4 bases not matched to a gene. CDR1 SGHTA and CDR2 FQGNSA come from the germline V gene. The CDR3 has 13 residues. The DNA of the CDR3 is TGTGCCAGCGGAGCGGGGCACTCCTACGAGCAGTACTTC. As protein: CASGAGHSYEQYF.

The chain combines TRBV7-2 with TRBJ2-7; 7 bases are a match to TRBD2. This CDR3 contains 15 residues. With V trimmed by 8 bases and J by 4 bases, 14 bases remained unmatched. Germline V gene sequence: CDR1 SGHTA, CDR2 FQGNSA. The CDR3 nucleotides read TGTGCCAGCCGGATGGCTAGCGGACCTTTATACGAGCAGTACTTC. It is translated as CASRMASGPLYEQYF.

The chain couples TRBV6-6 to TRBJ2-2, with a tentative D call TRBD2 (5 bases). V lost 7 bases to trimming and J lost 0 bases, with 9 bases between them. The CDR3 is 14 residues long. In germline, CDR1 is MNHNY, CDR2 SVGAGI (reference sequence). The CDR3 sequence is CASTTGANTGELFF. CDR3 in DNA: TGTGCCAGCACGACCGGGGCGAACACCGGGGAGCTGTTTTTT.

The chain uses TRBV7-9 and TRBJ1-2; D unresolved. The CDR3 has 16 amino acids. Germline lookup yields CDR1 SEHNR and CDR2 FQNEAQ (reference sequence). Trimming shortened V by 5 bases and J by 1 base, and 17 bases separated the two germline ends. CDR3 DNA: TGTGCCAGCAGCCATTCCGACGGAACCTTTAACTATGGCTACACCTTC. This codes for CASSHSDGTFNYGYTF.

V gene TRBV7-2 combines with J gene TRBJ1-2; 7 nucleotides line up with TRBD1. The V and J ends lost 5 bases and 4 bases, in that order; junction bases with no gene match: 13. The germline V gene encodes CDR1 SGHTA and CDR2 FQGNSA. The CDR3 loop spans 16 amino acids. Here the CDR3 reads CASSQTGSGFRYGYTF. The CDR3 nucleotides are TGTGCCAGCAGCCAGACAGGGTCTGGTTTCCGCTATGGCTACACCTTC.

The chain couples TRBV6-5 to TRBJ2-2; no firm D call. Germline assignment: CDR1 MNHEY and CDR2 SVGAGI. V lost 6 bases, J lost 5 bases, and 10 bases lay in between. This CDR3 is built from 13 residues. The CDR3 is CASSRPDTGELFF. Written as DNA, the CDR3 is TGTGCCAGCAGCCGACCGGATACCGGGGAGCTGTTTTTT.

This clone has a handful of counts. The chain recombines TRBV7-2 with TRBJ1-4, with D tentatively TRBD1 (6 bases). The CDR3 contains 15 residues. Looked up from germline, CDR1 is SGHTA and CDR2 is FQGNSA. V shed 5 bases and J shed 7 bases, with 17 bases lying between them. CDR3 amino acids: CASSPMGGGGEKLFF. The CDR3 DNA follows: TGTGCCAGCAGCCCAATGGGGGGCGGCGGTGAAAAACTGTTTTTT.

The gene calls are TRBV7-2 and TRBJ2-6; unclear D gene. Germline V gene data show CDR1 as SGHTA and CDR2 as FQGNSA. Trimming removed 0 bases from V and 3 bases from J, with 0 bases in between. The CDR3 covers 13 residues. The CDR3 reads CASSLAGANVLTF. CDR3 nucleotides: TGTGCCAGCAGCTTAGCTGGGGCCAACGTCCTGACTTTC. The full variable domain, with the rest looked up from reference TRBV7-2 and TRBJ2-6, is GAGVSQSPSNKVTEKGKDVELRCDPISGHTALYWYRQSLGQGLEFLIYFQGNSAPDKSGLPSDRFSAERTGGSVSTLTIQRTQQEDSAVYLCASSLAGANVLTFGAGSRLTVL.

The V call is TRBV28, the J call TRBJ2-5; TRBD2 matches 8 bases. Germline V gene sequence: CDR1 MDHEN, CDR2 SYDVKM. The length of the CDR3 is 14 residues. The J segment lost 6 bases and the V segment lost 7 bases, leaving 10 bases of the junction unmatched. CDR3 DNA: TGTGCCAGCATTGCGGGGGGCGGGTTGAAGACCCAGTACTTC. It encodes CASIAGGGLKTQYF.

The chain is built from TRBV27 and TRBJ1-2, with D unresolved. The germline V gene has CDR1 MNHEY and CDR2 SMNVEV (reference sequence). Trimming took 4 bases from V and 4 from J, leaving 13 bases between them. The CDR3 runs to 14 residues. This CDR3 is CASSSANNLYGYTF. DNA for the CDR3: TGTGCCAGCAGTTCCGCAAATAACCTCTATGGCTACACCTTC.